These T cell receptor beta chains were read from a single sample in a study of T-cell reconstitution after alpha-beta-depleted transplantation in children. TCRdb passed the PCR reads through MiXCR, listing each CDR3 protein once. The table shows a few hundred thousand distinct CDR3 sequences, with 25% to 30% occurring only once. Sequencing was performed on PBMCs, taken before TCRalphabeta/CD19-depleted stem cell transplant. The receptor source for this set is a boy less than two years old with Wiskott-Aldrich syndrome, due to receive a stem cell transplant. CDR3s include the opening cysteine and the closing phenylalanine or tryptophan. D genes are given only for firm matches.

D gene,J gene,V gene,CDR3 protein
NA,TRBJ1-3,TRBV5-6,CASSFNTIGNTIYF
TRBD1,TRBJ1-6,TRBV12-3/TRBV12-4,CASSRGTGGLNSPLHF
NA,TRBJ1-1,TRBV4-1,CASSPGRGGMNTEAFF
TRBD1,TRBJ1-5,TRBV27,CASSPGQNNQPQHF
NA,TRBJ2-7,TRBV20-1,CSARDVGAGDYEQYF
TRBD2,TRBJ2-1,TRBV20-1,CSARVGTSGSTDEQFF
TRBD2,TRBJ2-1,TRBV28,CASSSTSGTSYNEQFF
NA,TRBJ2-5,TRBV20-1,CSARDIRGAQETQYF
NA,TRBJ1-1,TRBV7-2,CASTLVGKRTNTEAFF
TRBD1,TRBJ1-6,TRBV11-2,CASSSRQGGTPLHF
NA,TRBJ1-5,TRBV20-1,CSAAWPGTHFSNQPQHF
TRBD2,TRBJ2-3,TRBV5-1,CASSGGLAGEADTQYF
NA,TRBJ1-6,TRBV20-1,CSARPGISNSPLHF
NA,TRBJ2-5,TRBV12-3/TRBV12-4,CASSPRGIVQETQYF
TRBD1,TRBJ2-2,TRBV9,CASSITTGWGTGELFF
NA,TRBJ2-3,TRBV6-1,CASTKNRASDTQYF
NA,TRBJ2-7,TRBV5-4,CASSFKGVNYEQYF
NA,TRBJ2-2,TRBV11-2,CASAWPEAPHPGELFF
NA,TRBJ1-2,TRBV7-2,CASSLDQPTHGYTF
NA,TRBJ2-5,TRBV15,CATSISLWAAEETQYF
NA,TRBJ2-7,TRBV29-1,CSVEVVNEQYF
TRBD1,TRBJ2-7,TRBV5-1,CASMPGTGSYEQYF
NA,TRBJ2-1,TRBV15,CATSSTAPWHEQFF
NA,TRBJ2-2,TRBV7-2,CASSPRTHTGELFF
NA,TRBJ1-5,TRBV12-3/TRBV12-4,CASSFSQVANQPQHF
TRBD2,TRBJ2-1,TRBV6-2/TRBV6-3,CASSHSGYYNEQFF
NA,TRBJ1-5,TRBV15,CATSRVRANQPQHF
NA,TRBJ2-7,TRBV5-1,CASSFTPSSYEQYF
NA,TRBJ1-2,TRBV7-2,CASSGFRLAYGYTF
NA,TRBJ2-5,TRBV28,CASRRQYF
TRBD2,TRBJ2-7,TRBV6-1,CASRAGTSGRSSYEQYF
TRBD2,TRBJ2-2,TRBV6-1,CASRGSGRAIGELFF
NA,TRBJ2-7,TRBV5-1,CASSRDGDPSSYEQYF
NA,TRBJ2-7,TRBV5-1,CASTQGFGEQYF
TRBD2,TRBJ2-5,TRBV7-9,CASSSGLASQETQYF
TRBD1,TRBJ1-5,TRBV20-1,CSARDRAAYSNQPQHF
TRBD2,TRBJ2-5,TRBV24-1,CATSETTSGREETQYF
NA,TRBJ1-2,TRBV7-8,CASSLAFGGNYGYTF
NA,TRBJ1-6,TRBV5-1,CASSTGSNSPLHF
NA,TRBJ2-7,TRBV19,CASSSGDSSYEQYF
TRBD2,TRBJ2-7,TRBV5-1,CASSETSGGSSYEQYF
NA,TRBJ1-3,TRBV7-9,CASSQHGRERDTIYF
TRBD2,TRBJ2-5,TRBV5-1,CASSSSSGKETQYF
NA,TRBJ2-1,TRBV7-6,CASSPGPSRREQFF
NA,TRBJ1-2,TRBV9,CASSVGATSDYGYTF
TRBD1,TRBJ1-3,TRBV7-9,CASRRTGGSGNTIYF
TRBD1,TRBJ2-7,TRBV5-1,CASSFGAGTAYEQYF
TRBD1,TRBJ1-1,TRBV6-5,CASSYGTGGVSTEAFF
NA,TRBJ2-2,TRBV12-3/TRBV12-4,CASSSARVTGELFF
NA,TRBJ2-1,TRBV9,CASSVVGGREQFF
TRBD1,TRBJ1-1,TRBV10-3,CAISRDRDSSMNTEAFF
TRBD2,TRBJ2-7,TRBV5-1,CASSLPGLANLEQYF
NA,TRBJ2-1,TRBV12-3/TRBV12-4,CASSMPGLANEQFF
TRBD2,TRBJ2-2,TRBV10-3,CAISEREVNTGELFF
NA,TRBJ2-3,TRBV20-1,CSAREGGPEDTQYF